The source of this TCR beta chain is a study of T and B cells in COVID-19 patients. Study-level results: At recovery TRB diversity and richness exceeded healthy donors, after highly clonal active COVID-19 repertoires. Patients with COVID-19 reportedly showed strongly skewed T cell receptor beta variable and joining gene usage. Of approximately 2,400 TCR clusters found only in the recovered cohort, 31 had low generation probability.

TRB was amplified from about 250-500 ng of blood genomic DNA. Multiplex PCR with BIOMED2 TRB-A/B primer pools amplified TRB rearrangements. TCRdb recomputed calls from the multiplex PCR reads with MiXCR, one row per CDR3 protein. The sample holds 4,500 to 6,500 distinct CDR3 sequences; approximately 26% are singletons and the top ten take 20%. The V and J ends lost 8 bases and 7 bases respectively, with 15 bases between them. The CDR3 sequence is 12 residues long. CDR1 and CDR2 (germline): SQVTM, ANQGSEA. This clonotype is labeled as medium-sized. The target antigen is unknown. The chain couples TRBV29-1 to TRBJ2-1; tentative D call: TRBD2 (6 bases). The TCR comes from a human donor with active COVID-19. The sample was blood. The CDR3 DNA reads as TGCAGCACCGGGACTTGGGGGAATGAGCAGTTCTTC. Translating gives CSTGTWGNEQFF.